Listed here are 28 T cell receptor beta chains from one sample, sequenced in a study of T cells in Graves' hyperthyroidism and ophthalmopathy. Amplified TCR beta CDR3 regions came from RNA transcripts. During a first-round RT-PCR of the TCR CDR3, the HTBI primer set was used. TCRdb redid the calling of the multiplex PCR reads with MiXCR, one entry per CDR3 protein. Of hundreds of thousands of distinct CDR3 sequences in the sample, approximately 15% were seen once. Sequencing was done on a sample of blood. These receptors all come from a woman in her thirties or forties with Graves' ophthalmopathy.

This clonotype showed up many times. This chain connects TRBV6-2 or TRBV6-3 to TRBJ1-5; a possible D gene is TRBD1 (6 bases). From germline, CDR1 is MNHEY and CDR2 SVGEGT. This CDR3 is built from 15 residues. Trimming cost V 7 bases and J 6 bases, with 19 bases left between them. The CDR3 nucleotides read TGTGCCAGCACCCGAATCGGGGGGGCCGGTCAGCCCCAGCATTTT. As protein: CASTRIGGAGQPQHF.

V is TRBV5-1 and J is TRBJ1-1, with D unresolved. The germline V gene encodes CDR1 SGHRS and CDR2 YFSETQ. V was cut by 1 base and J by 3 bases, with 13 bases left in between. The CDR3 is made up of 15 amino acids. CDR3 protein: CASSLYGETDTEAFF. CDR3 DNA: TGCGCCAGCAGCTTGTATGGAGAGACGGACACTGAAGCTTTCTTT.

This clonotype was seen repeatedly, ten times or more. This chain links TRBV2 with TRBJ2-5; TRBD2 aligns across 12 bases. This CDR3 is built from 17 residues. The junction had 10 bases not matched to a gene; V was cut back by 3 bases and J by 5 bases. Germline assignment: CDR1 SNHLY and CDR2 FYNNEI. CDR3: CASSDTLAGGPVETQYF. The CDR3 DNA follows: TGTGCCAGCAGTGATACCCTAGCGGGAGGGCCAGTGGAGACCCAGTACTTC.

There are many counts of this clonotype. The chain has TRBV28 and TRBJ2-7; possible D gene TRBD1, 6 bases. Germline loops: CDR1 MDHEN, CDR2 SYDVKM. V dropped 1 base and J dropped 2 bases, with 18 bases sitting between them. This CDR3 has 17 amino acids. This CDR3 reads CASSLLPYRAQTYEQYF. In DNA, the CDR3 is TGTGCCAGCAGTTTATTGCCCTACAGGGCGCAGACCTACGAGCAGTACTTC.

The chain combines TRBV3-1 with TRBJ2-2; weak D call: TRBD2 (6 bases). The germline V and J ends were trimmed by 4 bases and 4 bases, with 16 bases remaining between them. Germline CDR1 reads LGHDT; CDR2 reads YNNKEL (reference sequence). The CDR3 consists of 16 residues. CDR3 amino acids: CASSPPGRLLTGELFF. DNA for the CDR3: TGTGCCAGCAGCCCCCCGGGGAGGTTGCTCACCGGGGAGCTGTTTTTT.

This clonotype has ten or more counts. The V call is TRBV14, the J call TRBJ1-2; 7 positions agree with TRBD1. The CDR3 consists of 16 residues. J lost 0 bases, V lost 4 bases, and 8 bases had no gene match. Germline V gene lookup returns CDR1 SGHDN and CDR2 FVKESK. The CDR3 here is CASSPGGVQANYGYTF. The CDR3 coding sequence is TGTGCCAGCAGCCCAGGGGGGGTACAGGCTAACTATGGCTACACCTTC.

This clonotype was counted at least ten times. The V and J genes are TRBV6-2 or TRBV6-3 and TRBJ2-7; D may be TRBD2 (7 bases). This CDR3 region has 14 residues. V lost 7 bases, J lost 1 base, and 14 bases lay in between. Germline V CDR1 and CDR2: MNHEY, SVGEGT. The CDR3 here is CASILGGASYEQYF. CDR3 nucleotides: TGTGCCAGCATCCTAGGGGGGGCTTCCTACGAGCAGTACTTC.

This clonotype was seen at least ten times. The V call is TRBV29-1, the J call TRBJ2-7; the D is unclear. The CDR3 is 14 amino acids. The germline V and J ends were trimmed by 6 bases and 2 bases, with 17 bases remaining between them. Looked up from germline, CDR1 is SQVTM and CDR2 is ANQGSEA. Here the CDR3 reads CSVLVPKLPYEQYF. DNA of the CDR3: TGCAGCGTCCTAGTCCCCAAACTACCCTACGAGCAGTACTTC.

The rearrangement links TRBV18 to TRBJ2-2, with D possibly matching TRBD1 (6 bases). Germline lookup yields CDR1 KGHSH and CDR2 LQKENI. The V gene lost 3 bases and the J gene lost 4 bases, with 9 bases spanning the gap. This CDR3 is built from 14 residues. The CDR3 here is CASSPGTFTGELFF. CDR3 bases: TGTGCCAGCTCACCCGGGACATTCACCGGGGAGCTGTTTTTT.

This clonotype has at least ten counts. Mismatch with germline at one junction end may stem from a read error. This chain connects TRBV7-9 to TRBJ1-1; weak D call: TRBD1 (6 bases). This CDR3 contains 13 residues. Germline V gives CDR1 SEHNR, CDR2 FQNEAQ (reference sequence). For the CDR3, the DNA is TGTGCCAGCAGCTTAGTCTCGGGGGCCAATACCATCTTT. Its translation is CASSLVSGANTIF. Combining the CDR3 with reference TRBV7-9 and TRBJ1-1 gives the whole variable domain DTGVSQNPRHKITKRGQNVTFRCDPISEHNRLYWYRQTLGQGPEFLTYFQNEAQLEKSRLLSDRFSAERPKGSFSTLEIQRTEQGDSAMYLCASSLVSGANTIFGQGTRLTVV.

This clonotype has at least ten counts. The rearrangement links TRBV6-2 or TRBV6-3 to TRBJ2-7, with 7 bases fitting TRBD1. CDR3 length: 16 residues. J was trimmed by 4 bases and V by 7 bases; bases with no gene match: 16. Germline values: CDR1 MNHEY, CDR2 SVGEGT. The CDR3 spells CASNSFLLKGAYEQYF. DNA of the CDR3: TGTGCCAGCAACTCCTTTCTGTTAAAGGGGGCGTACGAGCAGTACTTC.

This clonotype was observed a handful of times. The chain links TRBV11-1 to TRBJ2-1; no definite D call. Germline lookup yields CDR1 SGHAT and CDR2 FQDESV (reference sequence). CDR3 length equals 15 residues. Trimming cost V 5 bases and J 10 bases, with 21 bases left between them. DNA for the CDR3: TGTGCCAGCAGCCCCAAGGATCGCTCACCCATAGAGCAGTTCTTC. This translates into CASSPKDRSPIEQFF.

This clonotype was recorded at least ten times. The rearrangement uses TRBV12-3 or TRBV12-4 and TRBJ2-5; weak D call: TRBD2 (6 bases). This CDR3 contains 17 residues. Between the trimmed V and J ends, which lost 5 bases and 0 bases, there was a span of 19 bases. CDR3 in amino acids: CASSPPVSASDQETQYF. CDR3 bases: TGTGCCAGCAGTCCCCCAGTATCTGCTAGCGACCAAGAGACCCAGTACTTC.

Many counts were recorded for this clonotype. This rearrangement joins TRBV5-1 to TRBJ1-2; possible D gene TRBD1, 6 bases. V lost 0 bases to trimming and J lost 7 bases, with 10 bases between them. CDR1 is SGHRS and CDR2 is YFSETQ in the germline V gene. This CDR3 is 13 amino acids long. CDR3 DNA: TGCGCCAGCAGCTTGGCCACAGGGAGTGGCTACACCTTC. It codes for CASSLATGSGYTF.

This clonotype was recorded at least ten times. The rearrangement uses TRBV20-1 and TRBJ2-7; 8 bases align to TRBD2. Germline values: CDR1 DFQATT, CDR2 SNEGSKA (reference sequence). Trimming at V came to 5 bases and at J to 4 bases, leaving 10 bases not matched to a gene. The CDR3 runs to 14 residues. CDR3 region: CSAAHSGSGYEQYF. The DNA for the CDR3 is TGCAGTGCTGCCCACAGCGGGAGCGGGTACGAGCAGTACTTC.

This clonotype was seen at least ten times. V usage is TRBV25-1 and J usage is TRBJ2-7; TRBD2 matches 7 bases. This CDR3 contains 14 residues. V lost 5 bases, J lost 5 bases, and 9 bases stayed unmatched. CDR1 MGHDK and CDR2 SYGVNS come from the germline V gene. CDR3 coding DNA: TGTGCCAGCAGTCTTGTGGGAGGGCCTCACGAGCAGTACTTC. Translated, it gives CASSLVGGPHEQYF.

The V call is TRBV28, the J call TRBJ2-7; 9 bases are shared with TRBD1. The V gene's germline CDR1 is MDHEN and CDR2 SYDVKM. The CDR3 loop spans 13 amino acids. With 5 bases clipped from V and 7 bases from J, the junction kept 6 bases outside the gene matches. CDR3 sequence: CASSLTGGWEQYF. The DNA of the CDR3 is TGTGCCAGCAGTCTCACAGGGGGCTGGGAGCAGTACTTC.

At least ten counts were recorded for this clonotype. The chain carries TRBV6-5 and TRBJ1-2; 8 bases match TRBD1. The J segment lost 3 bases and the V segment lost 7 bases, leaving 7 bases of the junction unmatched. Germline V lookup: CDR1 MNHEY, CDR2 SVGAGI. This CDR3 is 14 amino acids long. CDR3 DNA sequence: TGTGCCAGCAAGAAGGAACAGGGGGACTATGGCTACACCTTC. The encoded protein is CASKKEQGDYGYTF.

The table lists this clonotype with a few counts. The chain employs TRBV27 and TRBJ2-4, with 7 bases matching TRBD2. CDR1 and CDR2 from the germline V gene are MNHEY and SMNVEV (reference sequence). This CDR3 has 15 amino acids. The junction had 5 bases not matched to a gene; V was cut back by 5 bases and J by 1 base. CDR3 nucleotide sequence: TGTGCCAGCAGTACCCCGACTAGCGCCAAAAACATTCAGTACTTC. Translated, it gives CASSTPTSAKNIQYF.

In its sample, this clonotype was seen many times. The chain uses TRBV4-3 and TRBJ1-1; tentatively, D is TRBD1 (6 bases). This CDR3 comprises 13 residues. Germline CDR1 is LGHNA and CDR2 is YSLEER. Trimming removed 0 bases at V and 11 bases at J, with 13 bases between. The DNA for the CDR3 is TGCGCCAGCAGCCAAGATCAGGGGCGGGGGGCTTTCTTT. This translates into CASSQDQGRGAFF.

At least ten counts were recorded for this clonotype. The CDR3 nucleotides read TGTGCCAGCAGCTTAGGTCCCAGTGCGAAGACCCAGTACTTC. This sequence encodes CASSLGPSAKTQYF. This chain uses TRBV7-2 with TRBJ2-5; the D is unclear. This CDR3 is 14 amino acids long. V gave up 1 base and J gave up 6 bases, with 12 bases separating them. The germline gives CDR1 SGHTA, CDR2 FQGNSA.

There are many counts of this clonotype. The chain uses TRBV11-1 and TRBJ1-1; 8 nucleotides match TRBD1. The V gene end was trimmed by 6 bases and the J gene end by 3 bases; junction bases not matched to a gene: 12. Germline values: CDR1 SGHAT, CDR2 FQDESV (reference sequence). The CDR3 length is 16 residues. Here the CDR3 reads CASRRATGGLYTEAFF. The CDR3 DNA follows: TGTGCCAGCAGGCGGGCAACAGGGGGTTTGTACACTGAAGCTTTCTTT. The full variable domain, in which reference TRBV11-1 and TRBJ1-1 provide the parts outside the CDR3, is EAEVAQSPRYKITEKSQAVAFWCDPISGHATLYWYRQILGQGPELLVQFQDESVVDDSQLPKDRFSAERLKGVDSTLKIQPAELGDSAMYLCASRRATGGLYTEAFFGQGTRLTVV.

The table lists this clonotype with a few counts. This rearrangement joins TRBV20-1 to TRBJ2-2, with 8 nucleotides matching TRBD1. CDR1 is DFQATT and CDR2 is SNEGSKA in the germline V gene (reference sequence). This CDR3 comprises 14 residues. V lost 4 bases, J lost 7 bases, and 8 bases stayed unmatched. The CDR3 region has the DNA TGCAGTGCTAAGCAGGGGGCGCAGAACGGGGAGCTGTTTTTT. This codes for CSAKQGAQNGELFF.

The rearrangement joins TRBV24-1 to TRBJ1-1; D is possibly TRBD1 (6 bases). The CDR3 loop spans 14 amino acids. Trimming removed 4 bases from V and 5 bases from J, with 13 bases in between. Germline V gives CDR1 KGHDR, CDR2 SFDVKD. CDR3 residues: CATSEGGLRTEAFF. CDR3 coding DNA: TGTGCCACCAGTGAAGGGGGACTGCGGACTGAAGCTTTCTTT.

This clonotype was seen ten or more times. V usage is TRBV14 and J usage is TRBJ2-5; either TRBD1 or TRBD2 may fit D (6 bases each). CDR3 length equals 15 residues. The germline CDR1 and CDR2 sequences are SGHDN and FVKESK. The V end was cut by 2 bases, the J end by 4 bases, with 14 bases between. The CDR3 nucleotides are TGTGCCAGCAGCCAAAGAGGGGGGCCCTCAGAGACCCAGTACTTC. This codes for CASSQRGGPSETQYF.

V usage is TRBV11-1 and J usage is TRBJ2-4; 7 bases map to TRBD1. CDR1 is SGHAT and CDR2 is FQDESV in the germline V gene (reference sequence). The CDR3 is made up of 15 amino acids. V lost 6 bases and J lost 0; bases outside the gene matches: 5. The CDR3 DNA reads TGTGCCAGCAGTGGGACAGAACTAGCCAAAAACATTCAGTACTTC. Translation: CASSGTELAKNIQYF.

This clonotype was seen at least ten times. This chain links TRBV29-1 with TRBJ2-5, with no clear D. Per germline, CDR1 SQVTM and CDR2 ANQGSEA. Trimming cost V 1 base and J 4 bases, with 4 bases left between them. The CDR3 runs 11 residues. The CDR3 loop is CSVEGLETQYF. In nucleotides, the CDR3 is TGCAGCGTTGAAGGCTTAGAGACCCAGTACTTC.

This clonotype was seen only once. A much larger clone differs by one base, so this may be a read error. V gene TRBV10-2 combines with J gene TRBJ1-5, with D uncertain. Germline CDR1 is WSHSY and CDR2 is SAAADI. The CDR3 is made up of 14 amino acids. As DNA, the CDR3 is TGCGCCGGCAGTGGCCCGGACGGTGATCAGCCCCAGCATTTT. It is translated as CAGSGPDGDQPQHF.